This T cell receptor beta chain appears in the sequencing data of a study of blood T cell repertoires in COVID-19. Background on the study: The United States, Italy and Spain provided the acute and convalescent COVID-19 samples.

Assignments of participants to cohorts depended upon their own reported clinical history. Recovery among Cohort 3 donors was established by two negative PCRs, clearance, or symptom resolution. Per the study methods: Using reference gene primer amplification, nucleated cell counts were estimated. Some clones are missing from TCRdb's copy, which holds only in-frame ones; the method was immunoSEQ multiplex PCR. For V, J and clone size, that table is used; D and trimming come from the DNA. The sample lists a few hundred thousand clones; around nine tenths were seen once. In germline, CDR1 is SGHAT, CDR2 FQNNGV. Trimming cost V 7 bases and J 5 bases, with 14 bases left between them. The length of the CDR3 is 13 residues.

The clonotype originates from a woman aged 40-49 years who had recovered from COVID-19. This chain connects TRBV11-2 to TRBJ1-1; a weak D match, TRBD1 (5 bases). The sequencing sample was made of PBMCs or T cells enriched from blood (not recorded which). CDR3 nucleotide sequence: TGTGCCAGCACTTACCAGGGCGGAACTGAAGCTTTCTTT. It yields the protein CASTYQGGTEAFF.